This T cell receptor (beta chain) was found in a study of radiotherapy plus CTLA-4 blockade in lung cancer (dated by TCRdb to the late 2010s). Concerning the study at large: Among the enrolled patients, about 20% had an objective response, and 31% reached disease control. Overall study results and their limits: After treatment with radiotherapy and ipilimumab, TCR clones that originated in tumors expanded in peripheral blood. Increased serum interferon-beta after radiation, together with early dynamic changes in blood T cell clones, were reported to be the strongest predictors of response.

About this clone: Its antigen is not yet known. Per-base quality was not reported, and no clone a single base away is much larger than it. The same CDR3 is also encoded by other DNA sequences in this sample.

Focal radiation therapy combined with CTLA-4 blockade (ipilimumab) was tested in patients with chemo-refractory metastatic non-small-cell lung cancer. Library preparation was by the immunoSEQ multiplex PCR assay. Drawn from immuneACCESS, this table holds only the in-frame rearrangements with V and J called that TCRdb kept. Clones are partly lost; checked studies trace under half to an unresolved V gene and leave the rest unexplained. In this sample the table shows 30,000 to 45,000 clones, approximately 77% of which occur a single time. Clones ranked in the top ten supply approximately 10% of the sample. The sample here was peripheral blood, taken from a patient treated with radiotherapy plus ipilimumab. This TCR was recovered from a human donor with non-small cell lung cancer who had stable disease on radiotherapy plus ipilimumab.

The DNA is TGTGCCAGCTCACCGGGGAGGGAAGAGACCCAGTACTTC. Its translation reads: CASSPGREETQYF. This receptor chain uses TRBV18 and TRBJ2-5, and 7 bases in between align with TRBD2. V has 3 bases trimmed and J has 3 bases trimmed; junction bases matching no gene number 1. The germline V gene sets CDR1 to KGHSH and CDR2 to LQKENI. The CDR3 measures 13 amino acids from cysteine to phenylalanine. The CDR3 DNA has 39 bases and is translated from base 1.